The source of this T cell receptor (beta chain) is a study of blood T cell repertoires in COVID-19. Study-level information: Material from acute and convalescent COVID-19 was sourced from the United States, Italy and Spain. PBMCs, B-cell-depleted T cells, or T cells provided the cDNA or gDNA that made up the material.

This CDR3 has 18 residues. CDR1 is SGHRS, CDR2 YFSETQ, per germline. J gave up 2 bases and V 2 bases, and 15 bases lay outside the gene matches. Methods used by the authors: From reference gene primer amplification, estimates of nucleated cell counts were derived. Sequenced by immunoSEQ multiplex PCR; TCRdb stores in-frame clones only, minus some. The D gene and trimming were derived from the DNA, and the V and J assignments and clone size from that table. The data hold under 150,000 clones, with just over 90% observed a single time. The sequence was collected from a human donor with active COVID-19. The donor label of this sample is uncertain. The chain links TRBV5-1 to TRBJ2-5, with TRBD1 identical over 7 bases. Input material: peripheral blood. The CDR3 reads CASSLHLTGSIPQETQYF. The CDR3 nucleotides are TGCGCCAGCAGCTTACACTTGACAGGGTCTATCCCTCAAGAGACCCAGTACTTC.